Presented here are 3 T cell receptor beta chains from one specimen sequenced in a study of T cell repertoires in cytomegalovirus infection. Via MiXCR, TCRdb re-called the reads, giving one row per CDR3 protein. This table has nearly 700,000 distinct CDR3 sequences, roughly 36% appearing once. No cognate antigen is known for these TCRs. Sequenced here: cultured PBMCs, sampled from culture after CMV antigen stimulation. These receptors all stem from a human donor in good health (CMV status not recorded). Some clones in this sample may be carry-over from other donors' samples.

CDR3 sequence (DNA): TGTGCCAGCAGTCGCCCGGGGGGGGAGGGCTACACCTTC. It codes for CASSRPGGEGYTF. The chain employs TRBV27 and TRBJ1-2, with D perhaps TRBD1 (5 bases). CDR1 and CDR2 from the germline V gene are MNHEY and SMNVEV (reference sequence). Trimming shortened V by 5 bases and J by 8 bases, and 15 bases separated the two germline ends. The CDR3 runs 13 residues.

This clonotype was seen a few times. The rearrangement joins TRBV12-3 or TRBV12-4 to TRBJ1-1; possible D gene TRBD1, 6 bases. The length of the CDR3 is 13 residues. Trimming removed 6 bases from V and 6 bases from J, with 14 bases in between. CDR3 protein: CASRGLSGAEAFF. The CDR3 nucleotides are TGTGCCAGCAGGGGCCTTTCAGGGGCTGAAGCTTTCTTT.

The V and J genes are TRBV5-5 and TRBJ2-7; 7 positions match TRBD1. Trimming took 4 bases from V and 2 from J; bases not matched to a gene: 15. The CDR3 loop spans 17 amino acids. The germline V gene encodes CDR1 SGHKS and CDR2 YYEKEE (reference sequence). The CDR3 is CASSAPWTGKTPYEQYF. In nucleotides, the CDR3 is TGTGCCAGCAGCGCCCCGTGGACAGGAAAAACGCCCTACGAGCAGTACTTC.